These 18 T cell receptor beta chains were sequenced from one sample in a study of T cell responses to AZD1222 COVID-19 vaccine (dated by TCRdb to about 2021). The library was generated by the immunoSEQ multiplex PCR assay. TCRdb carries this immuneACCESS record with in-frame sequences only. Its versions omit some clonotypes, under half of them owing to an unresolved V gene in the studies checked, with the rest unexplained. The sample data list 150,000 to 200,000 clones, and 92% of these were observed just once. The biggest ten clones account for around 1% of the sample. In the paper's terms, the time point label means: about 28 days (+/-7) after the second vaccine dose. Sequencing used peripheral blood, obtained 28 days after the second AZD1222 dose. The receptors derive from an adult who received the AZD1222 COVID-19 vaccine.

This clone was counted a single time. The chain combines TRBV5-8 with TRBJ2-3; the D gene is possibly TRBD2 (5 bases). Deletions cut 4 bases from V and 4 bases from J, with 10 bases between. This CDR3 is built from 13 residues. CDR1 is SGHTS, CDR2 YDEGEE, per germline. The CDR3 bases are TGTGCCAGCAGCCGGGATCTTGCAGATACGCAGTATTTT. Residues: CASSRDLADTQYF.

The gene calls are TRBV11-2 and TRBJ1-3; TRBD1 agrees at 7 bases. After removal of 4 bases from V and 0 bases from J, the junction contained 6 bases not matched to a gene. The CDR3 spans 16 residues. Germline V gives CDR1 SGHAT, CDR2 FQNNGV. Here the CDR3 DNA reads TGTGCCAGCAGCTCTAGGACAGGCCTCTCTGGAAACACCATATATTTT. Protein sequence: CASSSRTGLSGNTIYF.

CDR3 amino acids: CASSFFDMTGDRNIQYF. CDR3 nucleotide sequence: TGTGCCAGCAGCTTTTTCGATATGACAGGGGACAGAAACATTCAGTACTTC. The rearrangement links TRBV5-6 to TRBJ2-4; 8 bases map to TRBD1. The CDR3 loop spans 17 amino acids. The germline V gene encodes CDR1 SGHDT and CDR2 YYEEEE. The ends lost 2 bases at V and 6 bases at J; junction bases unmatched: 13.

This clone was seen a single time. The V and J genes are TRBV2 and TRBJ1-2, with 8 bases aligning to TRBD1. Germline loops: CDR1 SNHLY, CDR2 FYNNEI. The V and J ends lost 6 bases and 1 base, in that order; junction bases with no gene match: 7. There are 15 residues in the CDR3. The CDR3 reads CASSLTGAVNYGYTF. The CDR3 coding sequence is TGTGCCAGCAGCCTGACAGGGGCGGTTAACTATGGCTACACCTTC.

This clone occurred once. The genes are TRBV6-5 and TRBJ1-1; weak D call: TRBD1 (6 bases). Germline values: CDR1 MNHEY, CDR2 SVGAGI. V lost 7 bases and J 4 bases, leaving 16 bases between the germline ends. This CDR3 has 14 residues. The CDR3 DNA sequence: TGTGCCAGCAAACCCGGGGGGGCAGGCACTGAAGCTTTCTTT. Protein: CASKPGGAGTEAFF.

V and J are TRBV6-5 and TRBJ2-7; either TRBD1 or TRBD2 may fit D (6 bases each). The CDR3 contains 15 residues. CDR1 is MNHEY and CDR2 is SVGAGI in the germline V gene. The ends were cut back, 3 bases at V and 3 bases at J, with 15 bases in the middle. The CDR3 coding sequence is TGTGCCAGCAGTTATAGGCTAGGGGGACTCTACGAGCAGTACTTC. Residues: CASSYRLGGLYEQYF.

The chain couples TRBV6-6 to TRBJ2-1, with D uncertain. V was cut by 5 bases and J by 6 bases, with 8 bases left in between. Germline values: CDR1 MNHNY, CDR2 SVGAGI (reference sequence). CDR3 length: 12 amino acids. CDR3 nucleotides: TGTGCCAGCAGTCCCAACACCAATGAGCAGTTCTTC. It yields the protein CASSPNTNEQFF.

The V and J genes are TRBV7-9 and TRBJ2-7; 7 bases map to TRBD2. Germline trimming cut 4 bases from V and 3 bases from J; bases unmatched to any gene: 6. The CDR3 spans 14 residues. Germline V gene sequence: CDR1 SEHNR, CDR2 FQNEAQ (reference sequence). The CDR3 bases are TGTGCCAGCAGCTGGAGCGGGGCGAACTACGAGCAGTACTTC. This encodes CASSWSGANYEQYF.

The J gene is TRBJ1-3, the V gene TRBV25-1; D remains ambiguous. V lost 11 bases and J lost 0, with 14 bases in between. CDR1 is MGHDK, CDR2 SYGVNS, per germline. CDR3 length: 14 amino acids. The CDR3 loop is CAANSGDSGNTIYF. CDR3 bases: TGTGCCGCCAATAGCGGAGACTCTGGAAACACCATATATTTT.

This chain uses TRBV28 with TRBJ1-5; possibly TRBD1 for D (6 bases). Germline assignment: CDR1 MDHEN and CDR2 SYDVKM. The germline V and J ends were trimmed by 3 bases and 0 bases, with 12 bases remaining between them. The length of the CDR3 is 16 residues. This chain's CDR3 is CASSFRGFYSNQPQHF. DNA for the CDR3: TGTGCCAGCAGTTTCAGGGGATTTTATAGCAATCAGCCCCAGCATTTT.

This clone has just one count. This chain links TRBV27 with TRBJ2-3, with D possibly TRBD1 on 6 matching bases. CDR1 is MNHEY and CDR2 is SMNVEV in the germline V gene (reference sequence). The V gene lost 5 bases and the J gene lost 2 bases, with 17 bases spanning the gap. The CDR3 totals 16 residues. CDR3 sequence: CASSPWMGAPTDTQYF. The CDR3 DNA sequence: TGTGCCAGCAGTCCTTGGATGGGGGCCCCCACAGATACGCAGTATTTT.

This chain joins TRBV5-1 and TRBJ2-3; 9 nucleotides match TRBD2. This CDR3 is 16 amino acids long. Per germline, CDR1 SGHRS and CDR2 YFSETQ. V lost 1 base to trimming and J lost 2 bases; unmatched junction nucleotides: 5. Written as DNA, the CDR3 is TGCGCCAGCAGCTTGTCGCTAGCGGGGACCACAGATACGCAGTATTTT. Translated, it gives CASSLSLAGTTDTQYF.

This clone occurred many times. The chain carries TRBV4-2 and TRBJ2-1, with TRBD2 as a possible D gene (7 bases). Germline lookup yields CDR1 LGHNA and CDR2 YNFKEQ. This CDR3 has 16 residues. V lost 0 bases and J 7 bases, leaving 16 bases between the germline ends. As DNA, the CDR3 is TGTGCCAGCAGCCAAGATTCCGGGGGGCCAGGGAATGAGCAGTTCTTC. Translation gives CASSQDSGGPGNEQFF.

V gene TRBV3-1 (or the pseudogene TRBV3-2) combines with J gene TRBJ2-1, with D tentatively TRBD1 (6 bases). Germline CDR1 is LGHDT and CDR2 is YNNKEL (reference sequence). The CDR3 extends over 15 amino acids. Trimming cost V 3 bases and J 5 bases, with 14 bases left between them. The CDR3 DNA reads TGTGCCAGCAGCCATTTAGGCAGGGGAAACAATGAGCAGTTCTTC. Residues: CASSHLGRGNNEQFF.

This rearrangement joins TRBV13 to TRBJ2-7, with D tentatively TRBD1 or TRBD2 (5 bases each). V shed 5 bases and J shed 3 bases, with 11 bases lying between them. The CDR3 is made up of 13 amino acids. CDR1 is PRHDT and CDR2 is FYEKMQ in the germline V gene (reference sequence). CDR3: CASSRDGLYEQYF. CDR3 bases: TGTGCCAGCAGCCGGGACGGCCTCTACGAGCAGTACTTC. Full variable domain (outside the CDR3, taken from reference TRBV13 and TRBJ2-7): AAGVIQSPRHLIKEKRETATLKCYPIPRHDTVYWYQQGPGQDPQFLISFYEKMQSDKGSIPDRFSAQQFSDYHSELNMSSLELGDSALYFCASSRDGLYEQYFGPGTRLTVT.

The CDR3 is CASSPRGVGDTEAFF. For the CDR3, the DNA is TGTGCCAGCAGCCCGCGGGGGGTCGGGGACACTGAAGCTTTCTTT. The chain uses TRBV5-4 and TRBJ1-1, with D perhaps TRBD1 (5 bases). Trimming pared 4 bases from V and 3 bases from J, leaving 16 bases between. The CDR3 spans 15 residues. Germline values: CDR1 SGHNT, CDR2 YYREEE (reference sequence).

The rearrangement uses TRBV14 and TRBJ1-1; tentatively, D is TRBD1 (5 bases). The V end was cut by 4 bases, the J end by 1 base, with 7 bases between. CDR3 length: 13 residues. From germline, CDR1 is SGHDN and CDR2 FVKESK. CDR3 sequence (DNA): TGTGCCAGCAGCCCCAGGGCGAACACTGAAGCTTTCTTT. Protein sequence: CASSPRANTEAFF.

The chain joins TRBV30 to TRBJ1-1, with 7 positions matching TRBD1. Germline V CDR1 and CDR2: GTSNPN, SVGIG (reference sequence). Unmatched junction bases numbered 9, after V lost 7 bases and J lost 4 bases. CDR3 length equals 13 residues. CDR3 coding DNA: TGTGCCTCGTCCCAGGGGGTGGGCACTGAAGCTTTCTTT. Its protein is CASSQGVGTEAFF.